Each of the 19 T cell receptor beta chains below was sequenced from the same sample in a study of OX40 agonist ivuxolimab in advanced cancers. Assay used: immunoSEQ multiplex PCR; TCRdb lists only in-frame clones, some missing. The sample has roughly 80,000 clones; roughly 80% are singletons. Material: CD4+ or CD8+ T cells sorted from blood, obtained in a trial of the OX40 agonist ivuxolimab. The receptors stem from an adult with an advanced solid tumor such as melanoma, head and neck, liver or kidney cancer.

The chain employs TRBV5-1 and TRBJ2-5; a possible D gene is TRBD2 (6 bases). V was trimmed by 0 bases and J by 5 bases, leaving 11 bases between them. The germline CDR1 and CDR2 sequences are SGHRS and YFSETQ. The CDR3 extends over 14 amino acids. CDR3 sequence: CASSLGQGGETQYF. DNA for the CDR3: TGCGCCAGCAGCTTGGGGCAGGGAGGCGAGACCCAGTACTTC.

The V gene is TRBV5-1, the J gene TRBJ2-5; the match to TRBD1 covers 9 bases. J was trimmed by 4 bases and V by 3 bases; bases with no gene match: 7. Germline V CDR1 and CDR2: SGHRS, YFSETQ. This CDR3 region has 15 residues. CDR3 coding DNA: TGCGCCAGCAGCTCAACTAGGACAGGGGTAGAGACCCAGTACTTC. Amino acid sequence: CASSSTRTGVETQYF.

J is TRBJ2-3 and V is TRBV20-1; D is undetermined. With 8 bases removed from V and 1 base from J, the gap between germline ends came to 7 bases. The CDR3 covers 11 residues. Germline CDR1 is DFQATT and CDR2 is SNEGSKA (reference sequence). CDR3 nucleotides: TGCAGTATTGCGCGCACAGATACGCAGTATTTT. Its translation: CSIARTDTQYF.

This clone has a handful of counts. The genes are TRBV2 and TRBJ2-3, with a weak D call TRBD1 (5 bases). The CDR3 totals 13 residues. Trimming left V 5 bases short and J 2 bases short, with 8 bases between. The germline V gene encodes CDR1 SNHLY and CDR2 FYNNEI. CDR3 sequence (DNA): TGTGCCAGCAGTAAGACAGTCACAGATACGCAGTATTTT. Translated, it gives CASSKTVTDTQYF.

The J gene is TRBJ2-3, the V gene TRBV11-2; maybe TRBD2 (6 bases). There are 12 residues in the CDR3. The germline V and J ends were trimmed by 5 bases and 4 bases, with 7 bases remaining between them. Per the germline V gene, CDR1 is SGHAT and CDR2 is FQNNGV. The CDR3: CASSPGADTQYF. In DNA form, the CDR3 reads TGTGCCAGCAGCCCGGGGGCAGATACGCAGTATTTT.

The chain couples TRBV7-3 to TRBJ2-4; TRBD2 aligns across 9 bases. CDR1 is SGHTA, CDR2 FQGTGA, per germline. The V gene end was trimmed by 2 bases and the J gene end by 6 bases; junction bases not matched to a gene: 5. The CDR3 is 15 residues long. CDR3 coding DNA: TGTGCCAGCAGCTTAGTAGCGGGGGCTCGAAACATTCAGTACTTC. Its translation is CASSLVAGARNIQYF. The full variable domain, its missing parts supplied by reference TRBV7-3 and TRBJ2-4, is GAGVSQTPSNKVTEKGKYVELRCDPISGHTALYWYRQSLGQGPEFLIYFQGTGAADDSGLPNDRFFAVRPEGSVSTLKIQRTERGDSAVYLCASSLVAGARNIQYFGAGTRLSVL.

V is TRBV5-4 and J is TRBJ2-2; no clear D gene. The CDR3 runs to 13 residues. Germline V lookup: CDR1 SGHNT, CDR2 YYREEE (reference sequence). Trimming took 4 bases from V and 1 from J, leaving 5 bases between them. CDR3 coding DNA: TGTGCCAGCAGCCAGCAGAACACCGGGGAGCTGTTTTTT. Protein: CASSQQNTGELFF.

The CDR3 spells CASSPVGGRTNEKLFF. The CDR3 DNA sequence: TGTGCCAGCAGTCCCGTTGGGGGGCGCACTAATGAAAAACTGTTTTTT. The chain carries TRBV28 and TRBJ1-4; D is perhaps TRBD1 (6 bases). V lost 5 bases, J lost 2 bases, and 15 bases lay in between. Per germline, CDR1 MDHEN and CDR2 SYDVKM. This CDR3 is built from 16 residues.

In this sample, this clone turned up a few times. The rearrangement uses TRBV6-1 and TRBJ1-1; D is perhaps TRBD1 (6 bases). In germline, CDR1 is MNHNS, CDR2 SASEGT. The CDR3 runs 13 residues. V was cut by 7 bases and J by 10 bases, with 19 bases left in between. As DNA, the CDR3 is TGTGCCAGCACCTATGAACTGGGGGGGCCAGCTTTCTTT. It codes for CASTYELGGPAFF.

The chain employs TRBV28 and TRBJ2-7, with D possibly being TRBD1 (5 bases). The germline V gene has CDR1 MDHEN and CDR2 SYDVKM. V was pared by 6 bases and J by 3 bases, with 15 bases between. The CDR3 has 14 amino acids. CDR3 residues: CASRTAQGRYEQYF. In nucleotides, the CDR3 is TGTGCCAGCAGAACCGCGCAGGGCCGCTACGAGCAGTACTTC.

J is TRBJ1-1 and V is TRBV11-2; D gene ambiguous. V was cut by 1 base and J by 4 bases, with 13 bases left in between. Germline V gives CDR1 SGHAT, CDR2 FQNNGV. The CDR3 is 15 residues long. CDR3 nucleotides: TGTGCCAGCAGCTTAGGAGCGGGCCTTTTCACTGAAGCTTTCTTT. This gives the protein CASSLGAGLFTEAFF.

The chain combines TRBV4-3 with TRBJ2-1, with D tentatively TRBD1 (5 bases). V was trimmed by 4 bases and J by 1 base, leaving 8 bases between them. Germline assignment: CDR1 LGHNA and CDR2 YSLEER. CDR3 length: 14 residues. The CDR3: CASSRRGSYNEQFF. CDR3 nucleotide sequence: TGCGCCAGCAGCCGAAGGGGTTCCTACAATGAGCAGTTCTTC.

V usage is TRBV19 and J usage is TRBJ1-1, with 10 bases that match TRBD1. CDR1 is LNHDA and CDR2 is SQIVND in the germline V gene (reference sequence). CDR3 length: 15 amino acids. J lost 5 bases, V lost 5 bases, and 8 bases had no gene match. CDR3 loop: CASSPAGQGWTEAFF. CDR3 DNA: TGTGCCAGTAGTCCCGCGGGACAGGGGTGGACTGAAGCTTTCTTT.

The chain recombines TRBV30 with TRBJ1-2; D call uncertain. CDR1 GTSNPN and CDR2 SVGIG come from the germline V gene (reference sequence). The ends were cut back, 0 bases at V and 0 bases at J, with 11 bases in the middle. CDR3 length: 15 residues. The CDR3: CAWSVVQRANYGYTF. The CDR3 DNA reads TGTGCCTGGAGTGTGGTACAGAGAGCTAACTATGGCTACACCTTC. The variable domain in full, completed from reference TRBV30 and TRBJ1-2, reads SQTIHQWPATLVQPVGSPLSLECTVEGTSNPNLYWYRQAAGRGLQLLFYSVGIGQISSEVPQNLSASRPQDRQFILSSKKLLLSDSGFYLCAWSVVQRANYGYTFGSGTRLTVV.

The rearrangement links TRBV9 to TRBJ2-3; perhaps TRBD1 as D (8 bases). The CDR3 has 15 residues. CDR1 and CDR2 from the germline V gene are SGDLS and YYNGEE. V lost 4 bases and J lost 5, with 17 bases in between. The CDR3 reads CASSYQQGGVDTQYF. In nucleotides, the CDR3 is TGTGCCAGCAGCTACCAACAGGGGGGGGTAGATACGCAGTATTTT.

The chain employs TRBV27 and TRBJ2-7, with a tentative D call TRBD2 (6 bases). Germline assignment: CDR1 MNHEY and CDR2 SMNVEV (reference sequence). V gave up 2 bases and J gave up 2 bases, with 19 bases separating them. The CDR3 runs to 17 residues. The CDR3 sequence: CASSLSTFGTFTYEQYF. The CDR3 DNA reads TGTGCCAGCAGTTTAAGTACTTTCGGGACTTTCACCTACGAGCAGTACTTC.

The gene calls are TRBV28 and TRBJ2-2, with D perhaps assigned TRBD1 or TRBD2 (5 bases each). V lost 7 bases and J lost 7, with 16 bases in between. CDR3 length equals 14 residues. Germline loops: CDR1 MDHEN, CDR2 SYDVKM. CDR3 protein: CASKGTGWGGELFF. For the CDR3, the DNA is TGTGCCAGCAAGGGGACCGGATGGGGCGGGGAGCTGTTTTTT.

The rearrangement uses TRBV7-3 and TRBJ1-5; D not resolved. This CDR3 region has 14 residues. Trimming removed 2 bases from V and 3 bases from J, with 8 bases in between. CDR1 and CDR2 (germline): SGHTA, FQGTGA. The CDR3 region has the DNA TGTGCCAGCAGCTTACATCCCAACAATCAGCCCCAGCATTTT. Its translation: CASSLHPNNQPQHF. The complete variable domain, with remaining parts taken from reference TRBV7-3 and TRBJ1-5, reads GAGVSQTPSNKVTEKGKYVELRCDPISGHTALYWYRQSLGQGPEFLIYFQGTGAADDSGLPNDRFFAVRPEGSVSTLKIQRTERGDSAVYLCASSLHPNNQPQHFGDGTRLSIL.

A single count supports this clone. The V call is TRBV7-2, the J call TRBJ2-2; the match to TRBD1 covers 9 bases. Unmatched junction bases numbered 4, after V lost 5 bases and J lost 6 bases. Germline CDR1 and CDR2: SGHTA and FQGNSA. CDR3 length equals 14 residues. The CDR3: CASSHRGQAGELFF. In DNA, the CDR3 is TGTGCCAGCAGCCACAGGGGGCAGGCCGGGGAGCTGTTTTTT.